The sequence of this T cell receptor (beta chain) was determined in a study of T cell clusters in autoimmune cytopenias. Study-wide points: Physiological T cell clusters of healthy donors were apparently absent in primary autoimmune cytopenia patients.

TRB amplification used roughly 250 ng of peripheral blood genomic DNA. Multiplex touch-down PCR amplified TRB using TRB-A and TRB-B pools in one tube. No DNA is given; TCRdb re-called the multiplex PCR reads and lists each CDR3 protein once. This sample lists around 8,200 distinct CDR3 sequences; its ten largest clones have under 30%. As for this clonotype: Its antigen remains unidentified.

The CDR3 totals 15 residues. Germline CDR1 and CDR2: KGHSH and LQKENI. The genes are TRBV18 and TRBJ1-3. This TCR was recovered from a human donor with an autoimmune cytopenia or autoimmune hepatitis (not recorded which). Sequencing was performed on peripheral blood. This CDR3 reads CASSRDTHSGNTIYF.